The entry that follows covers one T cell receptor beta chain sequence. No antigen is known for it. The CDR3 sequence is 18 residues long. The germline V gene has CDR1 SGHVS and CDR2 FQNEAQ. J lost 7 bases, V lost 4 bases, and 17 bases had no gene match. These data come from a study of T cells in Graves' hyperthyroidism and ophthalmopathy. Study in general: Peripheral blood specimens were obtained at initial diagnosis, prior to any treatment. General observations from the study: Ophthalmopathy was identified by the model a median approximately six months ahead of onset.

Diagnoses were made from clinical symptoms, serum measures (thyroxine and TRAb), thyroid ultrasound and orbital computed tomography. PBMCs came from around 9.7 ml fresh peripheral blood. TCR beta CDR3 regions were amplified from RNA. TCR CDR3 regions were first amplified by RT-PCR with HTBI primers. TCRdb reprocessed the multiplex PCR reads with MiXCR, giving one entry per CDR3 protein. The sample records around 800,000 distinct CDR3 sequences, about 38% being singletons. The chain recombines TRBV7-8 with TRBJ2-2, with 8 bases fitting TRBD2. Sequencing used blood. The clonotype originates from a man aged 18-30 years with Graves' hyperthyroidism. The CDR3 coding sequence is TGTGCCAGCAGCTCCAGATTCGTTGCGGGGGGCTCGGGCGGGGAGCTGTTTTTT. This gives the protein CASSSRFVAGGSGGELFF.